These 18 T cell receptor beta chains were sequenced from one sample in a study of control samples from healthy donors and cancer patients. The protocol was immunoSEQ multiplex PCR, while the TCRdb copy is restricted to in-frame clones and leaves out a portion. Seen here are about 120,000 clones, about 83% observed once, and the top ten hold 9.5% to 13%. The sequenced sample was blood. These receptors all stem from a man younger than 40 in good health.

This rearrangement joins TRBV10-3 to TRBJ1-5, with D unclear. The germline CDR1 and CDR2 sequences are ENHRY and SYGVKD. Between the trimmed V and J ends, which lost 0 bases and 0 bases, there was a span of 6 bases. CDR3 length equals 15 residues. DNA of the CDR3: TGTGCCATCAGTGAGTCCGGGGATAGCAATCAGCCCCAGCATTTT. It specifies CAISESGDSNQPQHF.

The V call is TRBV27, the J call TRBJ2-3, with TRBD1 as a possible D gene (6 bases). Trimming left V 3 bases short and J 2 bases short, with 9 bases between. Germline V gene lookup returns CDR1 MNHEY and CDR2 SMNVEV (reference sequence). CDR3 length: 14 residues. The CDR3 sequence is CASSLDRATDTQYF. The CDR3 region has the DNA TGTGCCAGCAGTTTGGACAGAGCCACAGATACGCAGTATTTT.

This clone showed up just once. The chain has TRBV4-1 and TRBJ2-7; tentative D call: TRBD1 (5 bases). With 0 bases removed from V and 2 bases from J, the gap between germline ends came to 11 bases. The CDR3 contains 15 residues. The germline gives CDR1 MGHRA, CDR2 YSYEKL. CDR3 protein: CASSQDRVGAYEQYF. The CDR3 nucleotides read TGCGCCAGCAGCCAAGACAGGGTAGGGGCCTACGAGCAGTACTTC.

CDR3 sequence: CAIGGRTGNTIYF. The CDR3 bases are TGTGCCATCGGGGGGAGAACTGGAAACACCATATATTTT. The V and J genes are TRBV6-5 and TRBJ1-3; D perhaps matches TRBD1 (5 bases). CDR1 is MNHEY, CDR2 SVGAGI, per germline. The CDR3 runs 13 residues. V gave up 10 bases and J gave up 2 bases, with 12 bases separating them.

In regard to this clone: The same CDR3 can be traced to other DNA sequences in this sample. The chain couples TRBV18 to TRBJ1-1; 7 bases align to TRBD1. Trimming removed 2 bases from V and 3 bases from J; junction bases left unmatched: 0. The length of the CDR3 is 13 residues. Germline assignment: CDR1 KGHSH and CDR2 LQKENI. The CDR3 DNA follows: TGTGCCAGCTCACCAACAGGGGACACTGAAGCTTTCTTT. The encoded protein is CASSPTGDTEAFF.

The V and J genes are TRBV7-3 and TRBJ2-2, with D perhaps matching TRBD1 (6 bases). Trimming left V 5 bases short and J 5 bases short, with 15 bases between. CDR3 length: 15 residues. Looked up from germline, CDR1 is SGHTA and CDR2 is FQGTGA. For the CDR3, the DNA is TGTGCCAGCAGCCAGACCGGGACAACAACCGGGGAGCTGTTTTTT. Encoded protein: CASSQTGTTTGELFF.

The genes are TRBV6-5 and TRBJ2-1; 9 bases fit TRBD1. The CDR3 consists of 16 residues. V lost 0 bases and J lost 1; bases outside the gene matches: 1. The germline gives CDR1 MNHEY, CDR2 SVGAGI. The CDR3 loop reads CASSYSGTGSYNEQFF. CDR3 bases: TGTGCCAGCAGTTACTCCGGGACAGGGTCCTACAATGAGCAGTTCTTC.

As DNA, the CDR3 is TGTGCCAGCAGCTTATCCGGGACTAGCGATGCCTACGAGCAGTACGTC. It specifies CASSLSGTSDAYEQYV. The chain links TRBV4-2 to TRBJ2-7; 10 bases line up with TRBD2. V lost 5 bases to trimming and J lost 2 bases; unmatched junction nucleotides: 9. This CDR3 contains 16 residues. The V gene's germline CDR1 is LGHNA and CDR2 YNFKEQ.

CDR3 bases: TGTGCCAGCAGCACGGACCGTTCCTCTGGAAACACCATATATTTT. Translation: CASSTDRSSGNTIYF. The J gene is TRBJ1-3, the V gene TRBV6-5; D not resolved. The germline V gene encodes CDR1 MNHEY and CDR2 SVGAGI. This CDR3 has 15 residues. The V and J ends lost 6 bases and 0 bases respectively, with 12 bases between them.

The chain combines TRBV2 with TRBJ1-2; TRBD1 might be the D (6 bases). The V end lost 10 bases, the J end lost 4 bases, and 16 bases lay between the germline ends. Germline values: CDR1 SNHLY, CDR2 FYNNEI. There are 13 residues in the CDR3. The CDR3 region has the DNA TGTGCCACTCAGGGAACAGGGCCCTATGGCTACACCTTC. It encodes CATQGTGPYGYTF.

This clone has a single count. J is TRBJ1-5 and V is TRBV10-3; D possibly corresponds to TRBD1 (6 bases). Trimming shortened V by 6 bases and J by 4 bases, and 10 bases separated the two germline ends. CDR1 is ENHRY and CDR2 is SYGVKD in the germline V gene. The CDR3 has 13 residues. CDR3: CAIRRGINQPQHF. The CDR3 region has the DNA TGTGCCATCAGGAGGGGGATAAATCAGCCCCAGCATTTT.

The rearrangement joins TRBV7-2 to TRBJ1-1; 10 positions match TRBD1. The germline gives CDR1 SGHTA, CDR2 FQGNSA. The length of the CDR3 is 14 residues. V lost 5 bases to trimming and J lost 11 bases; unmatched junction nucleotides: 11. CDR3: CASSSDRGPFTAFF. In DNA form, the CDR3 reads TGTGCCAGCAGCAGTGACAGGGGGCCTTTTACGGCTTTCTTT.

The CDR3, as DNA: TGCGCCAGCAGCTTGACCCGCAGTACGAACACCGGGGAGCTGTTTTTT. It codes for CASSLTRSTNTGELFF. The V call is TRBV5-1, the J call TRBJ2-2; D not resolved. Germline CDR1 SGHRS, CDR2 YFSETQ. With 1 base removed from V and 0 bases from J, the gap between germline ends came to 10 bases. This CDR3 is built from 16 residues.

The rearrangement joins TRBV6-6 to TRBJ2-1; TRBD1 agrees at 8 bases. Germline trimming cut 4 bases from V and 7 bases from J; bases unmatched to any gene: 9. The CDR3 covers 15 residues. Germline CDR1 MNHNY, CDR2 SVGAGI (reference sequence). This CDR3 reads CASSWRRTGSNEQFF. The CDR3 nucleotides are TGTGCCAGCAGTTGGCGAAGGACAGGGTCTAATGAGCAGTTCTTC.

CDR3 amino acids: CASSTRGASRETQYF. For the CDR3, the DNA is TGTGCCAGCAGCACTCGGGGGGCTTCCCGAGAGACCCAGTACTTC. The genes are TRBV11-3 and TRBJ2-5; TRBD2 might be the D (7 bases). With 5 bases removed from V and 4 bases from J, the gap between germline ends came to 17 bases. Germline lookup yields CDR1 SGHNT and CDR2 YENEEA. The CDR3 contains 15 residues. Filled out from reference TRBV11-3 and TRBJ2-5, the complete variable domain reads EAGVVQSPRYKIIEKKQPVAFWCNPISGHNTLYWYLQNLGQGPELLIRYENEEAVDDSQLPKDRFSAERLKGVDSTLKIQPAELGDSAVYLCASSTRGASRETQYFGPGTRLLVL.

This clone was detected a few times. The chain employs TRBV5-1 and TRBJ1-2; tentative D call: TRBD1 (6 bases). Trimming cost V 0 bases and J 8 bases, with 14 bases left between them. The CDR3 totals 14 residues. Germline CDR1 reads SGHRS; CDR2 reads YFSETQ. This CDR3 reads CASSLGQEFLGYTF. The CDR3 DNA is TGCGCCAGCAGCTTGGGACAGGAGTTCTTGGGCTACACCTTC.

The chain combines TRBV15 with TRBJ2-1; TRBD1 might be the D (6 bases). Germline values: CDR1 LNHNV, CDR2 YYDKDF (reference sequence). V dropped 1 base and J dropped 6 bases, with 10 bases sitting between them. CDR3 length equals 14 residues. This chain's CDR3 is CATSRVGAGNEQFF. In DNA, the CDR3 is TGTGCCACCAGCAGAGTGGGGGCTGGCAATGAGCAGTTCTTC.

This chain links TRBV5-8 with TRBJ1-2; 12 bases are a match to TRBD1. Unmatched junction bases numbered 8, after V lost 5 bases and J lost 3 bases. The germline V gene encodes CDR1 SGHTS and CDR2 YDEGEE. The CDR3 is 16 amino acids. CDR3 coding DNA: TGTGCCAGCAGTCTGAAGGGACAGGGGGCGGACTATGGCTACACCTTC. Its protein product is CASSLKGQGADYGYTF.